These 10 T cell receptor beta chains were sequenced from one sample in a study of blood T cell repertoires in COVID-19. Libraries were prepared by immunoSEQ multiplex PCR; TCRdb keeps only in-frame clonotypes and omits some of them. This table has tens of thousands of clones, around 91% appearing once. Material: peripheral blood. The source is a man aged 45-65 years with acute or convalescent COVID-19.

This chain connects TRBV25-1 to TRBJ2-1; 11 bases agree with TRBD2. The CDR3 spans 15 residues. Per the germline V gene, CDR1 is MGHDK and CDR2 is SYGVNS. V lost 2 bases and J lost 10; bases outside the gene matches: 7. CDR3 coding DNA: TGTGCCAGCAGTGAACTTAGCGGGAGGGCCAGGGAGCAGTTCTTC. Its translation is CASSELSGRAREQFF.

The gene calls are TRBV19 and TRBJ1-1; D is possibly TRBD1 (5 bases). The V end was cut by 5 bases, the J end by 6 bases, with 13 bases between. This CDR3 has 13 residues. The germline V gene encodes CDR1 LNHDA and CDR2 SQIVND (reference sequence). The CDR3 DNA follows: TGTGCCAGTAGTGCAACAGGTTTCGCTGAAGCTTTCTTT. Translated: CASSATGFAEAFF. The whole variable domain, remainder taken from reference TRBV19 and TRBJ1-1, is DGGITQSPKYLFRKEGQNVTLSCEQNLNHDAMYWYRQDPGQGLRLIYYSQIVNDFQKGDIAEGYSVSREKKESFPLTVTSAQKNPTAFYLCASSATGFAEAFFGQGTRLTVV.

The J gene is TRBJ1-4, the V gene TRBV6-5; D gene uncertain. Germline CDR1 reads MNHEY; CDR2 reads SVGAGI. V was cut by 6 bases and J by 13 bases, with 18 bases left in between. This CDR3 contains 13 residues. DNA of the CDR3: TGTGCCAGCAGAAAAAAGGACTCTGGGTCACTGTTTTTT. Protein sequence: CASRKKDSGSLFF.

This chain's CDR3 is CASSQQLGPAEQFF. The CDR3 DNA is TGTGCCAGCAGCCAGCAATTGGGGCCCGCTGAGCAGTTCTTC. The chain combines TRBV3-1 (or the pseudogene TRBV3-2) with TRBJ2-1; possible D gene TRBD1, 5 bases. Trimming cost V 3 bases and J 9 bases, with 15 bases left between them. Germline V lookup: CDR1 LGHDT, CDR2 YNNKEL (reference sequence). The CDR3 covers 14 residues.

The chain employs TRBV7-8 and TRBJ2-4; 7 bases align to TRBD1. The V gene end was trimmed by 5 bases and the J gene end by 6 bases; junction bases not matched to a gene: 7. CDR3 length: 14 amino acids. Germline V gene data show CDR1 as SGHVS and CDR2 as FQNEAQ. The CDR3 here is CASSMGQSPNIQYF. In DNA, the CDR3 is TGTGCCAGCAGCATGGGACAGTCCCCAAACATTCAGTACTTC.

This clone was detected a few times. The V call is TRBV6-5, the J call TRBJ2-2; D is undetermined. Trimming removed 11 bases at V and 2 bases at J, with 18 bases between. The germline V gene has CDR1 MNHEY and CDR2 SVGAGI. The CDR3 contains 15 residues. The CDR3 here is CAGCSDPTNTGELFF. DNA of the CDR3: TGTGCCGGCTGCAGCGACCCCACTAACACCGGGGAGCTGTTTTTT.

This clone has a single count. The chain links TRBV24-1 to TRBJ1-1; 9 positions agree with TRBD1. CDR3 length: 14 residues. Germline V gene sequence: CDR1 KGHDR, CDR2 SFDVKD. The V gene end was trimmed by 5 bases and the J gene end by 5 bases; junction bases not matched to a gene: 5. The chain's CDR3 is CATSGTGGMTEAFF. CDR3 sequence (DNA): TGTGCCACCAGTGGTACAGGGGGCATGACTGAAGCTTTCTTT.

This clone was seen only a few times. V gene TRBV7-9 combines with J gene TRBJ1-4, with unresolved D. Germline loops: CDR1 SEHNR, CDR2 FQNEAQ (reference sequence). The V end was cut by 5 bases, the J end by 8 bases, with 12 bases between. This CDR3 spans 13 amino acids. In DNA, the CDR3 is TGTGCCAGCAGCCCACCGGGTAGAGAAAAACTGTTTTTT. As protein: CASSPPGREKLFF.

The rearrangement uses TRBV12-2 and TRBJ2-2; the D segment call TRBD1 is taken from the table without a DNA check. TRBV12-2 counts as a pseudogene. The CDR3 length is 16 residues. This chain's CDR3 is CASRFSQDRETGELFF. The CDR3 region has the DNA TGTGCAAGTCGCTTCTCTCAAGACAGGGAGACCGGGGAGCTGTTTTTT.

The chain links TRBV14 to TRBJ2-1; D is unclear. The CDR3 totals 11 residues. From germline, CDR1 is SGHDN and CDR2 FVKESK. Trimming took 5 bases from V and 10 from J, leaving 9 bases between them. The CDR3 loop reads CASSLTGEQFF. Here the CDR3 DNA reads TGTGCCAGCAGCTTAACCGGGGAGCAGTTCTTC.